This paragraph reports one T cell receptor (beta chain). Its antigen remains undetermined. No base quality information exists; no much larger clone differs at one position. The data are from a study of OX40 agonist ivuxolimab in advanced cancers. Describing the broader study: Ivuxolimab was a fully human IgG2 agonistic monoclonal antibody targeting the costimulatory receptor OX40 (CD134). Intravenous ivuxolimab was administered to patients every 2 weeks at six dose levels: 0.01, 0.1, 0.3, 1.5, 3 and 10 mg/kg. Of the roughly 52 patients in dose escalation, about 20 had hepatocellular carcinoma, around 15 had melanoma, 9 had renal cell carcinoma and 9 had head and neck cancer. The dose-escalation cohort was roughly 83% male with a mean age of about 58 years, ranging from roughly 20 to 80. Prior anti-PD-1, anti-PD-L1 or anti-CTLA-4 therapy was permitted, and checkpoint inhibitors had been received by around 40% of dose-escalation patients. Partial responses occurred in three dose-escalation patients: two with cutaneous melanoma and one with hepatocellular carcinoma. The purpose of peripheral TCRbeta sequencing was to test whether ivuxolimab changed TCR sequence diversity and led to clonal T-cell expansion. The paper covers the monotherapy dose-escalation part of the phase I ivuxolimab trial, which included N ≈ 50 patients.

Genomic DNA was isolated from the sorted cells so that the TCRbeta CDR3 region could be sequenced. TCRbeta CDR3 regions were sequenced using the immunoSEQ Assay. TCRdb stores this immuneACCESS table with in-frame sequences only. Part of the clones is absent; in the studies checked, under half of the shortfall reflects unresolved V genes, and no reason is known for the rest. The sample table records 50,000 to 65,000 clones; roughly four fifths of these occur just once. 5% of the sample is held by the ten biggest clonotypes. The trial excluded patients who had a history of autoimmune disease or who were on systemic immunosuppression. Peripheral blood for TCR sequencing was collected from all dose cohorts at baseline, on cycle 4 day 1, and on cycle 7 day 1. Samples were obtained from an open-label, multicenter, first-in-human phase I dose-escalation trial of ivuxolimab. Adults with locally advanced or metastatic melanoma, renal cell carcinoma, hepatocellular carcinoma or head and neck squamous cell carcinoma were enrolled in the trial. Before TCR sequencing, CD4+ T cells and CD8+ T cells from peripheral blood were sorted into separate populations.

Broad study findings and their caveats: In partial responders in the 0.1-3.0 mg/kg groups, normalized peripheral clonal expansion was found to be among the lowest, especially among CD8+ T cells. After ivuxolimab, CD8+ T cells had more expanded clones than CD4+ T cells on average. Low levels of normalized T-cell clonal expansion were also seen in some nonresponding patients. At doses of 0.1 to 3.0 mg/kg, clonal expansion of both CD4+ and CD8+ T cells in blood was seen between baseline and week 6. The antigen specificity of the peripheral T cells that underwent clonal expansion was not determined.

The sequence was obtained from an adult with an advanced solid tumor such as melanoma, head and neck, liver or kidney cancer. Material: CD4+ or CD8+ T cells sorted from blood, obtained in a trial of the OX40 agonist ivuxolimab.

DNA sequence: TGTGCCAGCAGCCCTCGTCTCGGGGGGGTCTACGAGCAGTACTTC. It specifies CASSPRLGGVYEQYF. The V and J segments used are TRBV5-4 and TRBJ2-7; TRBD2 matches 8 bases in the middle. V is pruned by 4 bases and J by 3 bases, leaving 9 bases of the junction without a gene match. CDR1 and CDR2, per the germline V gene (reference sequence), are SGHNT and YYREEE. Its CDR3 holds 15 amino acids, cysteine through phenylalanine. The only DNA kept is the CDR3, 45 bases in frame from the first base.